The sequence of this TCR beta chain was determined in a study of shared clonotypes between healthy human individuals. Sequencing was performed with immunoSEQ multiplex PCR; in TCRdb, only in-frame clones are kept and a portion is missing. The sample holds around 530,000 clones, roughly 72% seen once. This CDR3 contains 17 residues. Trimming took 0 bases from V and 4 from J; bases not matched to a gene: 8. CDR1 SGDLS and CDR2 YYNGEE come from the germline V gene. Some 100 million PBMCs per unsorted sample were used for genomic DNA. As for this clone: What it recognizes is unknown.

Study-level findings and limits: The diversity represented, both genetic and in exposure history, was limited by few donors.

Sequenced sample: PBMCs. The clonotype comes from a middle-aged woman in good health. Some clones in this sample may be carry-over from other donors' samples. The chain uses TRBV9 and TRBJ2-5, with 11 bases lining up with TRBD2. The CDR3 DNA follows: TGTGCCAGCAGCGTAGGACTAGCGGGACCGGCGGGAGAGACCCAGTACTTC. As protein: CASSVGLAGPAGETQYF.